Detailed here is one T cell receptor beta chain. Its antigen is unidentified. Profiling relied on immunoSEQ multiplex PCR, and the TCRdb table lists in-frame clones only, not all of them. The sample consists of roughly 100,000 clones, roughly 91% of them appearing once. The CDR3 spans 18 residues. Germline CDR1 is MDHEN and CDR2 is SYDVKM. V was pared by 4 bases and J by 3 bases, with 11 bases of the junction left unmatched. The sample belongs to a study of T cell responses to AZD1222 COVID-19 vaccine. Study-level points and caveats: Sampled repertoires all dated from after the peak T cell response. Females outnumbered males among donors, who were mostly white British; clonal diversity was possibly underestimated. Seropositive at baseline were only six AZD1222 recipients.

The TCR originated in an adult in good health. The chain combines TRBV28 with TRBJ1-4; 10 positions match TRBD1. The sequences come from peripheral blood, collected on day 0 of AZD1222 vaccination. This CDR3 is CASSSPGQGYVANEKLFF. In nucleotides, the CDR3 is TGTGCCAGCAGTTCGCCGGGACAGGGGTACGTGGCTAATGAAAAACTGTTTTTT. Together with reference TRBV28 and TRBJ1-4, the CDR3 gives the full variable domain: DVKVTQSSRYLVKRTGEKVFLECVQDMDHENMFWYRQDPGLGLRLIYFSYDVKMKEKGDIPEGYSVSREKKERFSLILESASTNQTSMYLCASSSPGQGYVANEKLFFGSGTQLSVL.